What follows are 18 T cell receptor beta chains derived from one specimen sequenced in a study of T-cell memory formation after mild COVID-19. Each CDR3 protein is one row after TCRdb ran MiXCR on the 5' RACE reads. The sample comprises some 120,000 distinct CDR3 sequences, about 6% of which are singletons, and 2.2% rests with the top ten. Sequenced material: PBMCs or a T cell subset sorted from them (not recorded which). Receptors were obtained from an adult woman who had mild COVID-19 (a few samples of this study predate the infection). Cell type and time point are not known.

This chain uses TRBV19 with TRBJ2-5; 8 nucleotides line up with TRBD2. Germline loops: CDR1 LNHDA, CDR2 SQIVND (reference sequence). This CDR3 comprises 14 residues. Trimming cost V 2 bases and J 3 bases; bases outside gene matches: 2. The chain's CDR3 is CASSISGRKETQYF. The CDR3, as DNA: TGTGCCAGTAGTATAAGCGGGAGAAAAGAGACCCAGTACTTC.

This clonotype was seen ten or more times. The J gene is TRBJ2-1, the V gene TRBV7-9, with 14 bases lining up with TRBD2. Germline lookup yields CDR1 SEHNR and CDR2 FQNEAQ (reference sequence). The CDR3 has 20 residues. J gave up 0 bases and V 5 bases, and 12 bases lay outside the gene matches. This chain's CDR3 is CASSRLETSGRGSSYNEQFF. In DNA form, the CDR3 reads TGTGCCAGCAGCCGACTCGAGACTAGCGGGAGGGGTAGCTCCTACAATGAGCAGTTCTTC.

This chain joins TRBV19 and TRBJ2-2; 11 bases map to TRBD2. The CDR3 runs to 19 residues. The V segment lost 5 bases and the J segment 5 bases; nucleotides outside the gene matches: 16. Germline assignment: CDR1 LNHDA and CDR2 SQIVND (reference sequence). In DNA, the CDR3 is TGTGCCAGTAGTCTCCGCCCCGGACTAGCGGGTTTGGTTACCGGGGAGCTGTTTTTT. Encoded protein: CASSLRPGLAGLVTGELFF.

This clonotype showed up just a few times. The V and J genes are TRBV18 and TRBJ1-2, with 10 bases matching TRBD1. The CDR3 extends over 14 amino acids. Germline loops: CDR1 KGHSH, CDR2 LQKENI. Trimming removed 3 bases from V and 7 bases from J; junction bases left unmatched: 5. CDR3 sequence: CASSPKTGGVGYTF. As DNA, the CDR3 is TGTGCCAGCTCACCTAAGACAGGGGGCGTTGGCTACACCTTC.

A few counts support this clonotype. The chain joins TRBV3-1 to TRBJ2-6; D is uncertain. The CDR3 has 16 residues. Germline V gene lookup returns CDR1 LGHDT and CDR2 YNNKEL (reference sequence). V was pared by 3 bases and J by 0 bases, with 9 bases between. Here the CDR3 reads CASSHRYNSGANVLTF. CDR3 DNA: TGTGCCAGCAGCCACCGGTATAACTCTGGGGCCAACGTCCTGACTTTC.

This sequence joins TRBV28 and TRBJ2-1, with TRBD2 matching 12 bases. The germline V gene encodes CDR1 MDHEN and CDR2 SYDVKM. This CDR3 comprises 15 residues. Losses at the gene ends were 7 bases for V and 6 bases for J; bases not matched to a gene: 7. The CDR3 DNA sequence: TGTGCCAGCAATCCCCGACTAGCGGGAGTCAATGAGCAGTTCTTC. This translates into CASNPRLAGVNEQFF.

This clonotype was observed many times. This rearrangement joins TRBV12-3 or TRBV12-4 to TRBJ1-5, with D possibly being TRBD1 (6 bases). The CDR3 has 15 residues. The ends were cut back, 2 bases at V and 3 bases at J, with 11 bases in the middle. CDR3 in DNA: TGTGCCAGCAGTTTATATTGGGGGCCCAATCAGCCCCAGCATTTT. Translation: CASSLYWGPNQPQHF.

V usage is TRBV7-2 and J usage is TRBJ2-1; a possible D gene is TRBD1 (5 bases). The CDR3 runs to 21 residues. CDR1 is SGHTA and CDR2 is FQGNSA in the germline V gene. The ends were cut back, 5 bases at V and 4 bases at J, with 33 bases in the middle. The CDR3 DNA follows: TGTGCCAGCAGCCTGGGTGGGGCTCCCAATTGGGGCACGTTACGGTACAATGAGCAGTTCTTC. As protein: CASSLGGAPNWGTLRYNEQFF.

This clonotype was found many times. The rearrangement uses TRBV7-8 and TRBJ2-5, with D unresolved. The germline CDR1 and CDR2 sequences are SGHVS and FQNEAQ. V dropped 1 base and J dropped 2 bases, with 8 bases sitting between them. The CDR3 totals 14 residues. The CDR3 here is CASSLGDLQETQYF. The CDR3 nucleotides are TGTGCCAGCAGCTTAGGAGACTTACAAGAGACCCAGTACTTC. Variable domain in full (rest from reference TRBV7-8 and TRBJ2-5): GAGVSQSPRYKVAKRGQDVALRCDPISGHVSLFWYQQALGQGPEFLTYFQNEAQLDKSGLPSDRFFAERPEGSVSTLKIQRTQQEDSAVYLCASSLGDLQETQYFGPGTRLLVL.

This clonotype showed up many times. V and J are TRBV6-5 and TRBJ1-1; D call uncertain. The CDR3 runs to 13 residues. Germline V gives CDR1 MNHEY, CDR2 SVGAGI. The ends were cut back, 4 bases at V and 0 bases at J, with 6 bases in the middle. As DNA, the CDR3 is TGTGCCAGCAGTTTCACAATGAACACTGAAGCTTTCTTT. Amino acid sequence: CASSFTMNTEAFF.

In this sample, this clonotype turned up a few times. The V and J genes are TRBV14 and TRBJ2-7, with D unresolved. V lost 1 base, J lost 6 bases, and 4 bases lay in between. Germline V lookup: CDR1 SGHDN, CDR2 FVKESK. The CDR3 spans 11 residues. The CDR3 loop reads CASSQAIEQYF. The CDR3 DNA reads as TGTGCCAGCAGCCAAGCCATCGAGCAGTACTTC.

This clonotype was seen a few times. This chain links TRBV5-6 with TRBJ2-1; TRBD2 matches at 8 bases. Germline CDR1 SGHDT, CDR2 YYEEEE. The ends lost 6 bases at V and 3 bases at J; junction bases unmatched: 14. CDR3 size: 17 residues. CDR3 protein: CASMLLGAAGDYNEQFF. The CDR3 DNA reads as TGTGCCAGCATGCTCCTAGGGGCAGCGGGGGACTACAATGAGCAGTTCTTC.

The sample holds many counts of this clonotype. CDR3 sequence reads: CASSSSGRAPDTQYF. The DNA of the CDR3 is TGTGCCAGCAGCTCTAGCGGGAGGGCCCCAGATACGCAGTATTTT. V and J are TRBV7-2 and TRBJ2-3, with 12 bases lining up with TRBD2. CDR3 size: 15 residues. V lost 4 bases, J lost 4 bases, and 3 bases stayed unmatched. Germline V lookup: CDR1 SGHTA, CDR2 FQGNSA.

This clonotype was detected many times. This chain uses TRBV6-5 with TRBJ2-7; no reliable D call. Trimming removed 6 bases from V and 3 bases from J, with 18 bases in between. CDR1 MNHEY and CDR2 SVGAGI come from the germline V gene. The CDR3 covers 15 residues. The DNA for the CDR3 is TGTGCCAGCAGGAGGTCAGAAAAAGGTATCTACGAGCAGTACTTC. This gives the protein CASRRSEKGIYEQYF.

This clonotype was found a few times. The V gene is TRBV20-1, the J gene TRBJ2-7, with D unclear. The V and J ends lost 4 bases and 0 bases respectively, with 16 bases between them. This CDR3 contains 15 residues. Germline values: CDR1 DFQATT, CDR2 SNEGSKA (reference sequence). The CDR3 DNA reads TGCAGTGCTAACCCGGCCGACGCTCTCTCCTACGAGCAGTACTTC. Translating it yields CSANPADALSYEQYF.

Many counts were recorded for this clonotype. This sequence joins TRBV20-1 and TRBJ1-1; D remains unclear. CDR3 length equals 14 residues. V was clipped by 1 base and J by 1 base, with 10 bases between them. Per germline, CDR1 DFQATT and CDR2 SNEGSKA (reference sequence). The CDR3 region is CSARVGPQNTEAFF. The CDR3 nucleotides are TGCAGTGCTAGAGTAGGGCCGCAGAACACTGAAGCTTTCTTT.

The chain combines TRBV20-1 with TRBJ2-1, with 10 bases lining up with TRBD2. With 6 bases clipped from V and 9 bases from J, the junction kept 8 bases outside the gene matches. Per germline, CDR1 DFQATT and CDR2 SNEGSKA (reference sequence). This CDR3 comprises 13 residues. This CDR3 reads CSAGRTSGPEQFF. Written as DNA, the CDR3 is TGCAGTGCCGGGAGGACTAGCGGACCTGAGCAGTTCTTC.

This clonotype was found many times. This chain uses TRBV6-6 with TRBJ2-1, with 9 nucleotides matching TRBD1. This CDR3 has 15 amino acids. Trimming removed 5 bases from V and 6 bases from J; junction bases left unmatched: 8. Per the germline V gene, CDR1 is MNHNY and CDR2 is SVGAGI (reference sequence). For the CDR3, the DNA is TGTGCCAGCAGTCAGCCGGGACAGGGACTCAATGAGCAGTTCTTC. Its protein is CASSQPGQGLNEQFF.